What follows are 29 T cell receptor beta chains derived from one specimen sequenced in a study of blood T cells in healthy people across ages. Combining a sample-barcoded 5' primer with a J-beta primer mix, a second PCR ran for 7 to 11 cycles. Using its own MiXCR run on the 5' RACE reads, TCRdb lists one record per CDR3 protein. The table includes 850,000 to 1,100,000 distinct CDR3 sequences, 35% to 45% detected once. The sample comprised blood. The receptors come from a man in his late teens or twenties in good health.

J is TRBJ2-3 and V is TRBV9, with D possibly being TRBD1 or TRBD2 (5 bases each). The V end was cut by 2 bases, the J end by 9 bases, with 16 bases between. This CDR3 is built from 14 residues. Germline assignment: CDR1 SGDLS and CDR2 YYNGEE. In DNA form, the CDR3 reads TGTGCCAGCAGCGTCGCGGAGGACAAGGCGACGCAGTATTTT. It yields the protein CASSVAEDKATQYF.

This clonotype was seen only a few times. The rearrangement joins TRBV10-3 to TRBJ1-4, with 10 bases lining up with TRBD1. The CDR3 has 14 amino acids. The V gene's germline CDR1 is ENHRY and CDR2 SYGVKD. V gave up 6 bases and J gave up 8 bases; unmatched junction bases: 6. The CDR3 bases are TGTGCCATCAGGGGGACAGGGGCAAGAGAAAAACTGTTTTTT. Translation gives CAIRGTGAREKLFF.

This chain uses TRBV24-1 with TRBJ2-1, with 7 bases matching TRBD1. In germline, CDR1 is KGHDR, CDR2 SFDVKD. The CDR3 is 13 amino acids. Trimming cost V 7 bases and J 1 base; bases outside gene matches: 0. CDR3 in amino acids: CATRGQSYNEQFF. As DNA, the CDR3 is TGTGCCACCAGGGGACAGTCCTACAATGAGCAGTTCTTC.

The chain couples TRBV20-1 to TRBJ2-5; perhaps TRBD1 as D (6 bases). Trimming removed 3 bases at V and 11 bases at J, with 13 bases between. There are 11 residues in the CDR3. CDR1 and CDR2 (germline): DFQATT, SNEGSKA (reference sequence). As DNA, the CDR3 is TGCAGTGCTAGGTGGGACAATGAGCAGTACTTC. This gives the protein CSARWDNEQYF.

V is TRBV30 and J is TRBJ2-3; D remains ambiguous. This CDR3 has 19 amino acids. The V gene lost 3 bases and the J gene lost 0 bases, with 25 bases spanning the gap. CDR1 is GTSNPN and CDR2 is SVGIG in the germline V gene (reference sequence). The CDR3 sequence is CAWSPSSKKDITSTDTQYF. CDR3 nucleotides: TGTGCCTGGAGCCCCAGCTCAAAAAAAGATATTACTAGCACAGATACGCAGTATTTT.

The chain is built from TRBV6-1 and TRBJ2-7; D unclear. The V and J ends lost 0 bases and 5 bases respectively, with 17 bases between them. The CDR3 sequence is 16 residues long. In germline, CDR1 is MNHNS, CDR2 SASEGT. CDR3 nucleotide sequence: TGTGCCAGCAGTGAAGCCCTAGGCTCGACTCTCGACGAGCAGTACTTC. This codes for CASSEALGSTLDEQYF.

This clonotype was observed a handful of times. V gene TRBV6-5 combines with J gene TRBJ2-3; 9 bases map to TRBD2. The length of the CDR3 is 14 residues. The trim removed 5 bases at V and 6 bases at J, leaving 6 bases unmatched. The germline gives CDR1 MNHEY, CDR2 SVGAGI. The CDR3 protein is CASSGREGIDTQYF. The CDR3 DNA reads as TGTGCCAGCAGTGGGCGGGAGGGAATTGATACGCAGTATTTT.

V gene TRBV12-3 or TRBV12-4 combines with J gene TRBJ1-4; the D gene is possibly TRBD1 (5 bases). The CDR3 sequence is 14 residues long. V was shortened by 1 base and J by 8 bases, with 11 bases between the two germline ends. The CDR3 region has the DNA TGTGCCAGCAGTTTAGAAGGGGCTAGAGAAAAACTGTTTTTT. Amino acid sequence: CASSLEGAREKLFF.

This clonotype was counted only a few times. The V gene is TRBV27, the J gene TRBJ1-6; TRBD1 agrees at 7 bases. V gave up 2 bases and J gave up 5 bases; unmatched junction bases: 9. The CDR3 loop spans 17 amino acids. Germline loops: CDR1 MNHEY, CDR2 SMNVEV (reference sequence). CDR3 DNA: TGTGCCAGCAGTTTAACGACAGGGCAGGTGGATAATTCACCCCTCCACTTT. It codes for CASSLTTGQVDNSPLHF.

This clonotype was observed a handful of times. The V call is TRBV7-8, the J call TRBJ1-1; unclear D gene. The germline V gene has CDR1 SGHVS and CDR2 FQNEAQ. The CDR3 sequence is 14 residues long. Deletions cut 3 bases from V and 4 bases from J, with 12 bases between. As DNA, the CDR3 is TGTGCCAGCAGCTTCACCACGGGTCGCACTGAAGCTTTCTTT. Translation gives CASSFTTGRTEAFF.

This clonotype occurred a few times. The chain employs TRBV7-2 and TRBJ1-6; tentatively, D is TRBD1 (6 bases). The CDR3 contains 13 residues. Trimming removed 5 bases from V and 10 bases from J, with 12 bases in between. CDR1 is SGHTA and CDR2 is FQGNSA in the germline V gene. CDR3 sequence: CASSLDRSSPLHF. The CDR3 DNA reads TGTGCCAGCAGCCTGGACAGATCCTCACCCCTCCACTTT.

The chain is built from TRBV9 and TRBJ2-3, with a weak D call TRBD1 (5 bases). The germline CDR1 and CDR2 sequences are SGDLS and YYNGEE. The ends were cut back, 0 bases at V and 5 bases at J, with 16 bases in the middle. The CDR3 is 16 residues long. Here the CDR3 DNA reads TGTGCCAGCAGCGTAGGACTTGGGGCAGGTCAAGATACGCAGTATTTT. Protein product: CASSVGLGAGQDTQYF.

The V call is TRBV11-2, the J call TRBJ2-1, with a weak D call TRBD1 (5 bases). The germline gives CDR1 SGHAT, CDR2 FQNNGV. Trimming shortened V by 5 bases and J by 0 bases, and 14 bases separated the two germline ends. The CDR3 has 16 residues. DNA of the CDR3: TGTGCCAGCAGCCACTTTAGGGGCAGCTCCTACAATGAGCAGTTCTTC. Its translation is CASSHFRGSSYNEQFF.

This clonotype was counted once. The junction does not match germline at one end; this may be a read error. V usage is TRBV6-6 and J usage is TRBJ2-1; the match to TRBD2 covers 11 bases. Germline loops: CDR1 MNHNY, CDR2 SVGAGI (reference sequence). The CDR3 has 15 amino acids. CDR3 sequence (DNA): TGTGCCAGCAGTTACAGTCTAGCGGGGGGTAATGTGCAGTTCTTC. Protein product: CASSYSLAGGNVQFF.

The chain recombines TRBV6-2 or TRBV6-3 with TRBJ1-1; weak D call: TRBD1 (5 bases). The CDR3 runs to 14 residues. The germline V and J ends were trimmed by 6 bases and 4 bases, with 15 bases remaining between them. Germline V CDR1 and CDR2: MNHEY, SVGEGT. The CDR3 DNA reads TGTGCCAGCAGGGGGGGAAGTCGCCGCACTGAAGCTTTCTTT. This translates into CASRGGSRRTEAFF.

This clonotype was detected a few times. The chain uses TRBV29-1 and TRBJ2-5; D may be TRBD1 (5 bases). This CDR3 is built from 13 residues. Germline CDR1 reads SQVTM; CDR2 reads ANQGSEA. V lost 3 bases to trimming and J lost 1 base, with 9 bases between them. The CDR3 is CSVESGSQETQYF. Written as DNA, the CDR3 is TGCAGCGTTGAGTCAGGGTCCCAAGAGACCCAGTACTTC.

This clonotype was counted between two and nine times. This chain joins TRBV4-2 and TRBJ2-5; 14 positions match TRBD2. The CDR3 loop spans 16 amino acids. CDR1 and CDR2 (germline): LGHNA, YNFKEQ. Unmatched junction bases numbered 6, after V lost 4 bases and J lost 5 bases. CDR3 in amino acids: CASSLTSGGAAETQYF. In DNA form, the CDR3 reads TGTGCCAGCAGCCTGACTAGCGGGGGGGCCGCGGAGACCCAGTACTTC.

This clonotype has only a few counts. Germline and junction disagree at one end, which may indicate a read error. The chain joins TRBV5-1 to TRBJ2-3; TRBD2 matches at 9 bases. Germline CDR1 and CDR2: SGHRS and YFSETQ. CDR3 length: 17 residues. The CDR3 sequence: CASSLDEAGGRTDTQYF. In DNA form, the CDR3 reads TGCGCCAGCAGTTTGGACGAGGCGGGGGGGCGCACAGATACGCAGTATTTT. The entire variable domain, with the rest obtained from reference TRBV5-1 and TRBJ2-3, is as follows: KAGVTQTPRYLIKTRGQQVTLSCSPISGHRSVSWYQQTPGQGLQFLFEYFSETQRNKGNFPGRFSGRQFSNSRSEMNVSTLELGDSALYLCASSLDEAGGRTDTQYFGPGTRLTVL.

The V and J genes are TRBV5-1 and TRBJ2-2; 7 bases line up with TRBD1. Germline trimming cut 0 bases from V and 0 bases from J; bases unmatched to any gene: 2. CDR1 and CDR2 from the germline V gene are SGHRS and YFSETQ. CDR3 size: 16 residues. For the CDR3, the DNA is TGCGCCAGCAGCTTGGAAGGGGGCGCGAACACCGGGGAGCTGTTTTTT. It specifies CASSLEGGANTGELFF.

This clonotype was counted many times. The chain joins TRBV4-3 to TRBJ2-1, with TRBD1 as a possible D gene (5 bases). V lost 0 bases and J 4 bases, leaving 10 bases between the germline ends. The germline V gene encodes CDR1 LGHNA and CDR2 YSLEER. This CDR3 comprises 15 residues. The CDR3: CASSQEYAGYNEQFF. CDR3 nucleotides: TGCGCCAGCAGCCAAGAATATGCAGGGTACAATGAGCAGTTCTTC.

Note on this clonotype: Sequence at one end of the junction differs from germline and may be a read error. The CDR3 bases are TGCAGTGCTGGAGAGCGGGGTGGCGGCACGCAGTATTTT. It translates to CSAGERGGGTQYF. The chain couples TRBV20-1 to TRBJ2-3, with 7 nucleotides matching TRBD2. Germline V lookup: CDR1 DFQATT, CDR2 SNEGSKA (reference sequence). This CDR3 has 13 amino acids.

This clonotype was counted between two and nine times. V usage is TRBV7-6 and J usage is TRBJ2-1; TRBD2 matches 10 bases. V was clipped by 1 base and J by 7 bases; unmatched bases: 7. Germline V gene sequence: CDR1 SGHVS, CDR2 FNYEAQ. The CDR3 extends over 16 amino acids. The CDR3 reads CASSLVTSGYRNEQFF. The CDR3 nucleotides are TGTGCCAGCAGCTTAGTGACTAGCGGGTACAGGAATGAGCAGTTCTTC.

This clonotype has just a few counts. The chain joins TRBV10-3 to TRBJ2-7, with no clear D. Germline CDR1 and CDR2: ENHRY and SYGVKD. V was clipped by 0 bases and J by 2 bases, with 14 bases between them. CDR3 length equals 16 residues. CDR3 amino acids: CAISESNGQTTYEQYF. The CDR3 DNA follows: TGTGCCATCAGTGAGTCGAATGGGCAGACCACCTACGAGCAGTACTTC.

The chain recombines TRBV14 with TRBJ2-1; 7 bases fit TRBD1. The CDR3 has 17 residues. Per germline, CDR1 SGHDN and CDR2 FVKESK. The trim removed 4 bases at V and 5 bases at J, leaving 14 bases unmatched. CDR3 amino acids: CASSLIRPGQKNNEQFF. The DNA of the CDR3 is TGTGCCAGCAGCCTGATACGGCCGGGACAGAAAAACAATGAGCAGTTCTTC.

V is TRBV20-1 and J is TRBJ1-1; tentative D call: TRBD1 (5 bases). V was trimmed by 0 bases and J by 6 bases, leaving 8 bases between them. Germline V CDR1 and CDR2: DFQATT, SNEGSKA (reference sequence). CDR3 size: 12 residues. The DNA of the CDR3 is TGCAGTGCTAGAGATACGGGGGCTGAAGCTTTCTTT. This encodes CSARDTGAEAFF.

This clonotype was counted a few times. V and J are TRBV27 and TRBJ1-4, with D possibly TRBD1 on 6 matching bases. The germline gives CDR1 MNHEY, CDR2 SMNVEV (reference sequence). Trimming removed 8 bases from V and 7 bases from J, with 23 bases in between. The CDR3 sequence is 16 residues long. The CDR3 bases are TGTGCCAGCCGTCTTCGGGTGGGGGGGCGTCGTGAAAAACTGTTTTTT. Its translation: CASRLRVGGRREKLFF.

This rearrangement joins TRBV7-6 to TRBJ1-5; no definite D call. Between the trimmed V and J ends, which lost 5 bases and 4 bases, there was a span of 9 bases. This CDR3 is built from 13 residues. The germline gives CDR1 SGHVS, CDR2 FNYEAQ. This CDR3 reads CASSAHPNQPQHF. The CDR3, as DNA: TGTGCCAGCAGCGCACATCCTAATCAGCCCCAGCATTTT.

This clonotype was seen more than once but under ten times. DNA of the CDR3: TGCAGTGCTAGGACAGGGCCTTCAGCTAACTATGGCTACACCTTC. The encoded protein is CSARTGPSANYGYTF. J is TRBJ1-2 and V is TRBV20-1, with TRBD1 identical over 7 bases. Germline values: CDR1 DFQATT, CDR2 SNEGSKA (reference sequence). Germline trimming cut 3 bases from V and 0 bases from J; bases unmatched to any gene: 7. The CDR3 is 15 residues long.

This clonotype has a single count. This chain joins TRBV27 and TRBJ1-5; D ambiguous. This CDR3 region has 14 residues. V lost 3 bases and J lost 3, with 9 bases in between. Germline V gives CDR1 MNHEY, CDR2 SMNVEV (reference sequence). The CDR3 nucleotides are TGTGCCAGCAGTTTTGGGCAGCACAATCAGCCCCAGCATTTT. Protein: CASSFGQHNQPQHF.